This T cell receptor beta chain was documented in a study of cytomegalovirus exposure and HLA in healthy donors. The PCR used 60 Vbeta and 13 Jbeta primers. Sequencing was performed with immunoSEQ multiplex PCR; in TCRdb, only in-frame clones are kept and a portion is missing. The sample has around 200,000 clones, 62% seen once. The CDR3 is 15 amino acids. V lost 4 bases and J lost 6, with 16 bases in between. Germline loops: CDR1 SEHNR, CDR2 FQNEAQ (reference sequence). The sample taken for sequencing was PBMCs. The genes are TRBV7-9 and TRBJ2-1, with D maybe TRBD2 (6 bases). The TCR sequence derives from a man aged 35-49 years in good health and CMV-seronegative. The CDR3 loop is CASSSRLEGGNEQFF. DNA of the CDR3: TGTGCCAGCAGCTCCCGACTAGAGGGAGGCAATGAGCAGTTCTTC.